This record covers a single T cell receptor beta chain. Its antigen is as yet unknown. The CDR3 runs 12 residues. Germline V gene data show CDR1 as LGHNA and CDR2 as YNFKEQ. The germline V and J ends were trimmed by 5 bases and 10 bases, with 12 bases remaining between them. The data derive from a study of CD8+CD57+ T cells in acquired aplastic anemia. Study-level information: Yields of DNA that came from sorted CD4+ and CD8+ cells averaged roughly 3 ug. Healthy donors had, on average, around 10 million reads for their CD4+ cells. Study-wide points: Some 28 CD8+ CDR3 sequences occurred in both the patients and the controls. Patients and controls were not found to differ significantly in CD8+ Simpson's diversity.

TCR beta VDJ combinations and CDR3 sequences were profiled from genomic DNA. One entry per CDR3 protein, called by TCRdb with MiXCR from the reads. Found here are about 190,000 distinct CDR3 sequences, approximately 49% of them singletons; the top ten hold about 15%. The sequencing sample was made of sorted CD4+, CD8+, or CD8+CD57+ T cells (not recorded which) from PBMCs. The TCR originated in a human donor in good health, serving as a control. The V gene is TRBV4-2, the J gene TRBJ2-1; D is uncertain. CDR3 protein: CASSTNVAEQFF. CDR3 bases: TGTGCCAGCAGCACCAACGTCGCCGAGCAGTTCTTC.